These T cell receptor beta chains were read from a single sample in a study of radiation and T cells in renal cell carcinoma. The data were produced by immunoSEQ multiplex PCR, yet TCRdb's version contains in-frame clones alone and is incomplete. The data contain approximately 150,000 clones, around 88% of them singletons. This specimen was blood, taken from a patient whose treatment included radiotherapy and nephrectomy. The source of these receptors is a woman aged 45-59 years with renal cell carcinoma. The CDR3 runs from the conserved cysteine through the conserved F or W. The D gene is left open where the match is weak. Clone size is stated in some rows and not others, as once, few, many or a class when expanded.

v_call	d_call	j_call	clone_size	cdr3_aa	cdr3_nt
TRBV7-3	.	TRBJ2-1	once	CASSRSGTTNEQFF	TGTGCCAGCAGCCGCAGCGGGACAACTAATGAGCAGTTCTTC
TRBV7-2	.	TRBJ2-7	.	CASSQPYEQYF	TGTGCCAGCAGCCAACCCTACGAGCAGTACTTC
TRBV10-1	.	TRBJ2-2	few	CASSDFNTGELFF	TGCGCCAGCAGTGACTTCAACACCGGGGAGCTGTTTTTT
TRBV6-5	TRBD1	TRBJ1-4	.	CASSEDRFNEKLFF	TGTGCCAGCAGTGAGGACAGGTTTAATGAAAAACTGTTTTTT
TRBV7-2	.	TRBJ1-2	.	CASSPRSGPHYGYTF	TGTGCCAGCAGCCCAAGGTCAGGGCCCCACTATGGCTACACCTTC
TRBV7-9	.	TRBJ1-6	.	CASSQGASPLHF	TGTGCCAGCAGCCAAGGGGCCTCACCCCTCCACTTT
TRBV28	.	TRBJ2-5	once	CASSPQGETQYF	TGTGCCAGCAGTCCCCAGGGGGAGACCCAGTACTTC
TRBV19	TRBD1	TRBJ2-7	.	CASSLGQGLSYEQYF	TGTGCCAGTAGTTTAGGACAGGGATTGTCCTACGAGCAGTACTTC
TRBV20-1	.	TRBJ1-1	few	CSARKEEAFF	TGCAGTGCTAGGAAGGAGGAGGCTTTCTTT
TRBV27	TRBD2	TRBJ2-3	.	CASSSLTSGGEETQYF	TGTGCCAGCAGTTCCCTCACTAGCGGGGGTGAGGAAACGCAGTATTTT
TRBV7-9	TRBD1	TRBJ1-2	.	CASSPGQSYTF	TGTGCCAGCAGCCCGGGACAGAGCTACACCTTC
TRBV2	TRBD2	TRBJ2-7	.	CASGWTRGEQYF	TGTGCCAGCGGCTGGACTAGAGGGGAGCAGTACTTC
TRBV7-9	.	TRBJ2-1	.	CASSRQVSVDEQFF	TGTGCCAGCAGCCGCCAGGTTTCCGTAGATGAGCAGTTCTTC
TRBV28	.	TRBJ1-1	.	CASSSSVGLTYPF	TGTGCCAGCAGTTCCTCCGTAGGCCTTACCTACCCCTTT
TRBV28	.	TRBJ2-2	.	CASSPGDGPSGELFF	TGTGCCAGCAGTCCTGGAGACGGACCCAGCGGGGAGCTGTTTTTT
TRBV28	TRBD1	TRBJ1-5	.	CASRLGTDSNQPQHF	TGTGCCAGCAGACTCGGGACAGATAGCAATCAGCCCCAGCATTTT
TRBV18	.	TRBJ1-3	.	CASSLQQGDTIYF	TGTGCCAGCTCACTACAACAGGGTGACACCATATATTTT
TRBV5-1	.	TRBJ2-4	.	CASSQTAGPAGNIQYF	TGCGCCAGCAGCCAGACAGCCGGGCCGGCGGGAAACATTCAGTACTTC
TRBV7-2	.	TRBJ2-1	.	CASSPPHEQFF	TGTGCCAGCAGCCCTCCCCATGAGCAGTTCTTC
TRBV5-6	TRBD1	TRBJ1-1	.	CASSLQGATPNTEAFF	TGTGCCAGCAGCTTGCAGGGGGCTACACCGAACACTGAAGCTTTCTTT
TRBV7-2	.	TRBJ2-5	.	CASSFRAGQETQYF	TGTGCCAGCAGCTTCCGGGCGGGACAAGAGACCCAGTACTTC
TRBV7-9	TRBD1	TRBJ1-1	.	CASSLIWQGANTEAFF	TGTGCCAGCAGCTTAATATGGCAGGGGGCGAACACTGAAGCTTTCTTT